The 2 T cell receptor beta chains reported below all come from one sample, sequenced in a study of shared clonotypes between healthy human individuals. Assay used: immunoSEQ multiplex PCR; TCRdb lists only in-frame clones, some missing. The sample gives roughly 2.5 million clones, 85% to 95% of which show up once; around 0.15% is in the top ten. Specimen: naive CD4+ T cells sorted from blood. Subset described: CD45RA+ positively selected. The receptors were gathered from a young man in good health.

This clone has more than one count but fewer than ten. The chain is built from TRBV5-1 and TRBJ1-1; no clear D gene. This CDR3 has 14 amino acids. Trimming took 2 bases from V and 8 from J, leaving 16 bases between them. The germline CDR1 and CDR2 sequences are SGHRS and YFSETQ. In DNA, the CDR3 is TGCGCCAGCAGCTTCGGCTCGGCCGCCGGAGAAGCTTTCTTT. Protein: CASSFGSAAGEAFF.

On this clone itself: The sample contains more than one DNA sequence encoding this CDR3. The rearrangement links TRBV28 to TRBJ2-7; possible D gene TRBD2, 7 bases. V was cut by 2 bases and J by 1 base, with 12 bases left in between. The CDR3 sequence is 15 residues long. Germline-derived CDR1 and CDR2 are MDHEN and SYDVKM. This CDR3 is CASSLGGAPSYEQYF. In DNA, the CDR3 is TGTGCCAGCAGTTTAGGGGGGGCCCCGTCCTACGAGCAGTACTTC.